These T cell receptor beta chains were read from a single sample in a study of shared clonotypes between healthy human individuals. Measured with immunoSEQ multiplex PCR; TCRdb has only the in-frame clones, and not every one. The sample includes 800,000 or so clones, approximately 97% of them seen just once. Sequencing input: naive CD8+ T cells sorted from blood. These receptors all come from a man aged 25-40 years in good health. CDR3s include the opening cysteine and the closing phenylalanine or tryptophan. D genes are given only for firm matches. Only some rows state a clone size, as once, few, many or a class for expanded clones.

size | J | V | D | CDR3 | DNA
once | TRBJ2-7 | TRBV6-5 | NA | CASSPDYSYEQYF | TGTGCCAGCAGTCCGGACTACTCCTACGAGCAGTACTTC
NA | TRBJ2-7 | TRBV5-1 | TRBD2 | CASSLAPSGSYEQYF | TGCGCCAGCAGCTTGGCTCCTAGCGGGAGTTACGAGCAGTACTTC
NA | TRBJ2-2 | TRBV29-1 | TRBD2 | CSVVGLAENTGELFF | TGCAGCGTCGTTGGACTAGCGGAAAACACCGGGGAGCTGTTTTTT
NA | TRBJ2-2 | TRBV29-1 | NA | CSIMSSTSNTGELFF | TGCAGCATAATGAGCTCTACGTCGAACACCGGGGAGCTGTTTTTT
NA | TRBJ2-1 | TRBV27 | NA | CASSLSSGSNEQFF | TGTGCCAGCAGTCTCTCCTCAGGGAGCAATGAGCAGTTCTTC
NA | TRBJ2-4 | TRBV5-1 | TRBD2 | CASSRAGSRAKNIQYF | TGCGCCAGCAGCCGAGCGGGGTCCAGGGCCAAAAACATTCAGTACTTC
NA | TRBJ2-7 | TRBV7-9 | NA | CAIQQGYEQYF | TGTGCCATACAACAGGGTTACGAGCAGTACTTC
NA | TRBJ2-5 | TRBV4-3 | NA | CASSLATRETQYF | TGCGCCAGCAGCCTGGCGACGCGGGAGACCCAGTACTTC
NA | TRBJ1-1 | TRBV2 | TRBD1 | CASRDPDRPRTEAFF | TGTGCCAGCAGGGACCCGGACAGGCCGCGCACTGAAGCTTTCTTT
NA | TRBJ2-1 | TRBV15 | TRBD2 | CATSPSGTSSVHEQFF | TGTGCCACCAGTCCCTCAGGGACTAGCAGTGTTCATGAGCAGTTCTTC
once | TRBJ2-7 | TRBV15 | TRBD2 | CATTLAGGEQYF | TGTGCCACCACCCTAGCGGGAGGCGAGCAGTACTTC
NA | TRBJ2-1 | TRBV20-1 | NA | CSAREYNEQFF | TGCAGTGCTAGAGAATACAATGAGCAGTTCTTC
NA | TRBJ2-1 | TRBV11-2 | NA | CASSLDRQANSYNEQFF | TGTGCCAGCAGCTTAGATCGACAGGCTAACTCCTACAATGAGCAGTTCTTC
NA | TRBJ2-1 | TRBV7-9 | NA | CASSLRSNEQFF | TGTGCCAGCAGCTTACGCTCCAATGAGCAGTTCTTC
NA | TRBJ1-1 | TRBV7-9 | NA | CASSKRGNQNTEAFF | TGTGCCAGCAGCAAGAGGGGGAACCAGAACACTGAAGCTTTCTTT
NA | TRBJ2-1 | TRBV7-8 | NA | CASSLRPLGGADEQFF | TGTGCCAGCAGCTTAAGGCCATTGGGTGGGGCGGATGAGCAGTTCTTC
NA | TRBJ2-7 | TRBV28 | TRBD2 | CASSFDETSGNSYEQYF | TGTGCCAGCAGTTTCGATGAGACTAGCGGGAACTCCTACGAGCAGTACTTC
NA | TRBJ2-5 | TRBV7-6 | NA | CASSLTSPRPSETQYF | TGTGCCAGCAGCTTAACTTCCCCTAGACCCTCGGAGACCCAGTACTTC
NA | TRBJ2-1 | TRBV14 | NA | CASSQVQGGDNEQFF | TGTGCCAGCAGCCAAGTTCAGGGTGGGGACAATGAGCAGTTCTTC
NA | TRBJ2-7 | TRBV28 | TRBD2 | CASSLIAGVSEQYF | TGTGCCAGCAGTTTAATAGCGGGGGTAAGCGAGCAGTACTTC
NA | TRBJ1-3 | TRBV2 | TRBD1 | CASSETGTGVGDTIYF | TGTGCCAGCAGTGAAACCGGGACAGGGGTTGGAGACACCATATATTTT
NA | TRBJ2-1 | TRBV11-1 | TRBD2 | CASSLQAGGSDEQFF | TGTGCCAGCAGCTTACAAGCGGGAGGGTCGGATGAGCAGTTCTTC
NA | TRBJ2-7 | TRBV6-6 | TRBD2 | CASSSTSGSSVHEQYF | TGTGCCAGCAGTTCCACTAGCGGGAGCTCAGTCCACGAGCAGTACTTC
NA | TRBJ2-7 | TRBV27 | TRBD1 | CASSFRGQGYEQYF | TGTGCCAGCAGTTTCAGGGGGCAAGGTTACGAGCAGTACTTC
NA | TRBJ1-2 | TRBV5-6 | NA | CASSLTGANYGYTF | TGTGCCAGCAGCTTGACCGGTGCTAACTATGGCTACACCTTC